This T cell receptor beta chain was sequenced in a study of blood T cells in healthy people across ages. For the second PCR, which ran for about 6 to 11 cycles, a sample-barcoded 5' primer and a J-beta primer mix were used. Using its own MiXCR run on the 5' RACE reads, TCRdb lists one record per CDR3 protein. The profile shows more than 650,000 distinct CDR3 sequences, 53% of them singletons. Sample donors were healthy Caucasian individuals that came from Russia, aged roughly 6 to 95. Approximately 10 milliliters was the volume of peripheral blood drawn from each donor. Overall study results and limits: TCR beta diversity was tightly associated with the proportion of naive T cells.

J was trimmed by 0 bases and V by 7 bases; bases with no gene match: 7. CDR1 LGHDT and CDR2 YNNKEL come from the germline V gene (reference sequence). This CDR3 has 16 amino acids. This clonotype is a singleton in its sample. Its antigen is unidentified. The V call is TRBV3-1, the J call TRBJ2-1; 9 bases map to TRBD2. This TCR derives from a man older than 75 in good health. The sample consisted of blood. CDR3 coding DNA: TGTGCCAGCACCGGGGGAGCGGGAGGCTCCTACAATGAGCAGTTCTTC. It specifies CASTGGAGGSYNEQFF.